This TCR beta chain was identified during a study of glioma-infiltrating T cells (dated by TCRdb to 2015 to 2016). In the study overall: Sequencing of TCR alpha- and beta-chain repertoires was performed on glioma tissue, on non-neoplastic brain tissue, and on matched peripheral blood mononuclear cells. To gauge divergence between tissue and blood T-cell populations, every tissue-infiltrating repertoire was compared against the peripheral blood repertoire from the same patient. Three low-grade glioma patients, about 8 primary glioblastoma patients and three non-glioma patients contributing non-neoplastic brain tissue were included in the paired cohort.

This clonotype was detected ten times or more. It has no known antigen specificity. Within one base of it there is no much larger clone, and no base qualities were kept. Summary of the overall study and its limitations: Tissue and blood shared very few CDR3 sequences, a result attributed to high CDR3 diversity and limited sampling. The group comparisons were based on small numbers of patients: three non-neoplastic, three low-grade glioma and about eight glioblastoma patients. VJ-independent divergence between tissue and blood was found to be below expectation in non-neoplastic patients but above expectation in all gliomas, particularly low-grade gliomas.

Taken from the germline V gene, the CDR1 and CDR2 loops are MDHEN and SYDVKM. The CDR3, cysteine through phenylalanine, is 14 amino acids long. The DNA shown is the 42-base CDR3, in frame from base 1. Relative to germline, V is 4 bases shorter and J is 0 bases shorter, with 9 bases between their ends. TCR alpha and beta CDR3 regions were amplified with the iRepertoire nested amplicon-rescue multiplex PCR (arm-PCR) platform from RNA. The input for one-step reverse transcription and amplification was roughly 95-450 ng of either tissue mRNA or PBMC total RNA. After bead purification, a secondary multiplex PCR added Illumina adapters, and libraries were gel-purified between 200 and 400 bp. Demultiplexing relied on internal 6-nucleotide barcodes carried by the libraries. Sequencing of libraries was performed on an Illumina MiSeq with 2x220 or 2x250 nucleotide paired-end reads. The original methods were these. FLASH 1.2.11 was used to merge paired reads, and BWA-MEM then aligned the reads to the GRCh37 human genome before TRA and TRB reads were extracted. An IMGT-derived reference of cassette sequences and CDR3 motifs, with pseudogenes included, was used for V and J assignment. Reads were translated in three frames, and productive CDR3s were defined as those with a C...FGXG motif and no stop codons. Clonotypes were defined as unique combinations of V-J cassette pair and CDR3 amino acid sequence. Reads were filtered by Hamming distance, with the threshold set by the sequence error rate of each sample in mapped regions. TCRdb cleaned the public reads at Q25 with fastp, built clones with MiXCR and kept in-frame beta chains. For every CDR3 protein sequence, its rows merge into one entry that carries the most common genes and DNA. The V and J calls here are based on TCRdb, not the publication. Recorded for this sample are around 44,000 distinct CDR3 sequences; approximately 20% of them occurred a single time. The ten top clones hold 5% to 6.5% of the sample.

The sequence derives from a human donor with low-grade glioma or glioblastoma, undergoing nonglioma brain surgery, or in good health (not recorded which). What was sequenced was glioma tissue, nonneoplastic brain tissue, or PBMCs (not recorded which). The sequence joins TRBV28 to TRBJ1-1, with the D gene too uncertain to name. The CDR3 corresponds to CASSSVALNTEAFF. The nucleotides are TGTGCCAGCAGTTCCGTGGCCCTGAACACTGAAGCTTTCTTT. The variable domain in full, with residues beyond the CDR3 obtained from the reference TRBV28 and TRBJ1-1 genes, is DVKVTQSSRYLVKRTGEKVFLECVQDMDHENMFWYRQDPGLGLRLIYFSYDVKMKEKGDIPEGYSVSREKKERFSLILESASTNQTSMYLCASSSVALNTEAFFGQGTRLTVV.